This T cell receptor (beta chain) was recorded in a study of T cell responses to AZD1222 COVID-19 vaccine (dated by TCRdb to the early 2020s). In the study overall: Because spike-specific TCR depth and breadth did not differ between the two schedules, AZD1222 recipients who got a second dose at roughly 4 weeks were pooled with those who got a second dose at roughly 12 weeks. TCR sequencing covered 233 trial participants: about 210 given two doses of AZD1222 and 26 given two doses of MenACWY control vaccine. Trial participants were enrolled into age subgroups of 18-55, 56-69 and 70-plus years, which contained 148, 28 and 57 TCR-sequenced participants, respectively. The investigation overall reported the following: Only five to seven AZD1222 recipients were SARS-CoV-2 seropositive at baseline, limiting conclusions about previously exposed vaccinees. Epitopes outside the regions mutated in the B.1.351 and B.1.1.7 variants were reportedly recognized by nearly half of the unique spike-specific TCRs. Because no day 14 peak-response samples were available, the repertoires could be characterized only after the peak T cell response. After two AZD1222 doses, spike-specific TCR breadth and depth were significantly higher than at day 0 and than in MenACWY recipients. The 56-69-year group was small, and its depth increase did not reach significance, likely because of low power. Most participants were white British and females outnumbered males, and the authors suggested that clonal diversity may have been underestimated. The whole spike protein was spanned by vaccine-associated CD4 TCRs, and dominant responses were seen in regions 160-218 and 743-854.

This specimen's time point label, interpreted: baseline before first vaccination. Samples from vaccinated people were obtained from the UK trials COV001 and COV002, which included a single-blind randomized controlled phase 2/3 trial of AZD1222 (ChAdOx1 nCoV-19) in healthy adults. Trial participant PBMC samples were collected at day 0 and day 28 after the second dose for TCRbeta chain sequencing. The CDR3 measures 16 amino acids from cysteine to phenylalanine. Only CDR3 DNA is held: 48 bases, read in frame from base 1. CDR1 and CDR2 were assigned from the germline V gene as SGDLS and YYNGEE. Cut back by 2 bases and 2 bases, the V and J ends lie 13 bases apart. As regards this clone: This clone's antigen is unknown. Per-nucleotide qualities are absent, and no much larger clonotype sits a single base away.

The CDR3 regions of human TCRbeta chains were subjected to immunosequencing. The study's processing was this. TCRs in the repertoires were matched against a reference library of SARS-CoV-2-specific TCRs that had been generated with the MIRA antigen-specificity platform. Breadth meant the fraction of unique TCRs that were SARS-CoV-2-associated, whereas depth meant the fraction of total T cells that were SARS-CoV-2-associated. Using the MIRA data, each spike-specific TCR was mapped to the spike region that the TCR reacts to and placed in a CD4 or CD8 class. Log10-transformed breadth and depth values were compared by one-way ANOVA with Sidak's multiple comparisons tests. TCRdb provides this immuneACCESS table in a form limited to in-frame rearrangements. Some clones are lacking; in checked studies, under half of them reflect an unresolved V gene, and why the rest are absent is not known. V and J calls and clone size are given by that table; D and trimming were obtained from the DNA. The sample table holds approximately 120,000 clones, of which about 85% were seen once. In total, the top ten clones hold roughly 4.4% of the sample.

This specimen was peripheral blood, taken on day 0 of AZD1222 vaccination. The receptor chain draws on TRBV9 and TRBJ2-2; no D gene is confidently identified. The TCR comes from an adult in good health. The CDR3 protein sequence reads: CASSVSEHKNTGELFF. The nucleotides read TGTGCCAGCAGCGTGAGCGAGCATAAAAACACCGGGGAGCTGTTTTTT.